These 10 T cell receptor beta chains originate from one sample sequenced in a study of blood T cell repertoires in COVID-19. The table came from immunoSEQ multiplex PCR; TCRdb's copy has only in-frame clones and leaves some out. In the table there are nearly 70,000 clones, roughly 85% of which are singletons. Sequenced sample: peripheral blood. The receptors originated from a woman of 80 years or more with acute or convalescent COVID-19.

This chain connects TRBV19 to TRBJ2-2; 7 bases match TRBD1. The germline CDR1 and CDR2 sequences are LNHDA and SQIVND (reference sequence). The CDR3 consists of 14 residues. CDR3 DNA: TGTGCTACACTCGACAGGGTTGACACCGGGGAGCTGTTTTTT. As protein: CATLDRVDTGELFF.

CDR3: CASSFDGDGYTF. As DNA, the CDR3 is TGTGCCAGCAGTTTTGACGGAGATGGCTACACCTTC. This rearrangement joins TRBV12-3 or TRBV12-4 to TRBJ1-2, with no clear D. Between the trimmed V and J ends, which lost 3 bases and 6 bases, there was a span of 8 bases. The CDR3 contains 12 residues.

The chain is built from TRBV3-1 (or the pseudogene TRBV3-2) and TRBJ2-1; D may be TRBD1 (5 bases). This CDR3 has 14 amino acids. Trimming removed 0 bases at V and 8 bases at J, with 11 bases between. The germline V gene has CDR1 LGHDT and CDR2 YNNKEL (reference sequence). CDR3: CASSQDMLGHEQFF. CDR3 nucleotide sequence: TGTGCCAGCAGCCAAGATATGTTGGGGCATGAGCAGTTCTTC.

J is TRBJ2-3 and V is TRBV2; 9 bases fit TRBD1. V was clipped by 5 bases and J by 4 bases; unmatched bases: 7. The CDR3 runs 15 residues. Germline assignment: CDR1 SNHLY and CDR2 FYNNEI. CDR3 bases: TGTGCCAGCAGTCCTGGGGGACAGGGTCCAGATACGCAGTATTTT. Translated: CASSPGGQGPDTQYF.

This chain joins TRBV11-2 and TRBJ1-2; D is undetermined. Germline V gene data show CDR1 as SGHAT and CDR2 as FQNNGV. The CDR3 totals 14 residues. Trimming stripped 6 bases from V and 5 bases from J, with 16 bases between. The CDR3 nucleotides are TGTGCCAGCAGTCACTACCCAAGGGAGTATGGCTACACCTTC. Translated: CASSHYPREYGYTF.

The chain combines TRBV9 with TRBJ1-6; weak D call: TRBD1 (6 bases). The CDR3 has 16 residues. The V end was cut by 4 bases, the J end by 7 bases, with 18 bases between. CDR1 and CDR2 (germline): SGDLS, YYNGEE. CDR3 coding DNA: TGTGCCAGCAGCCCCACGGGGACGGGACACAATTCACCCCTCCACTTT. This gives the protein CASSPTGTGHNSPLHF.

CDR3 nucleotide sequence: TGTGCCAGCAGCTTGGACAGCTTTTCGGAAAAACTGTTTTTT. Translated: CASSLDSFSEKLFF. This chain uses TRBV5-5 with TRBJ1-4, with unresolved D. Germline V gene sequence: CDR1 SGHKS, CDR2 YYEKEE (reference sequence). Trimming stripped 0 bases from V and 8 bases from J, with 11 bases between. The CDR3 is 14 residues long.

This clone was picked up one time. The chain is built from TRBV7-8 and TRBJ1-2, with D perhaps matching TRBD1 (6 bases). Looked up from germline, CDR1 is SGHVS and CDR2 is FQNEAQ. CDR3 size: 17 residues. V lost 1 base, J lost 0 bases, and 15 bases lay in between. The CDR3 reads CASSLVRRGGTNYGYTF. In nucleotides, the CDR3 is TGTGCCAGCAGCTTAGTCAGGAGGGGGGGGACTAACTATGGCTACACCTTC.

The chain has TRBV7-9 and TRBJ1-4, with D possibly matching TRBD1 (5 bases). Per germline, CDR1 SEHNR and CDR2 FQNEAQ (reference sequence). V shed 3 bases and J shed 4 bases, with 12 bases lying between them. The CDR3 runs to 15 residues. CDR3 sequence (DNA): TGTGCCAGCAGCTTCAGGGAAGTGGGTAATGAAAAACTGTTTTTT. As protein: CASSFREVGNEKLFF. Complete variable domain (other parts from reference TRBV7-9 and TRBJ1-4): DTGVSQNPRHKITKRGQNVTFRCDPISEHNRLYWYRQTLGQGPEFLTYFQNEAQLEKSRLLSDRFSAERPKGSFSTLEIQRTEQGDSAMYLCASSFREVGNEKLFFGSGTQLSVL.

The chain combines TRBV18 with TRBJ2-1; TRBD1 agrees at 11 bases. Germline trimming cut 2 bases from V and 7 bases from J; bases unmatched to any gene: 7. In germline, CDR1 is KGHSH, CDR2 LQKENI. The CDR3 spans 16 residues. CDR3 DNA sequence: TGTGCCAGCTCACCAAGCGGACAGGGGGCTCTAAATGAGCAGTTCTTC. It translates to CASSPSGQGALNEQFF.